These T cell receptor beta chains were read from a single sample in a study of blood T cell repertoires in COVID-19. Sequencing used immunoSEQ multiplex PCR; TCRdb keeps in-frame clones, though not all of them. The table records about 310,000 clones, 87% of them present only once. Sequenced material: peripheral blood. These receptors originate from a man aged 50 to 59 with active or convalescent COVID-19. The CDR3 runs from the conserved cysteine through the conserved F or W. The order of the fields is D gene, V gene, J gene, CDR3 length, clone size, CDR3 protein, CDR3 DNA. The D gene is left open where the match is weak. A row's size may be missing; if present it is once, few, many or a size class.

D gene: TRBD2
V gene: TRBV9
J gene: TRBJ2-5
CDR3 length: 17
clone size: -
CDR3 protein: CALDGGTSFPFQETQYF
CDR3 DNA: TGTGCCCTGGACGGCGGGACTAGCTTTCCATTCCAAGAGACCCAGTACTTC

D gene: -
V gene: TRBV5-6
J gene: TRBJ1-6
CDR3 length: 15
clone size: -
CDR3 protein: CASSLLAVRVSPLHF
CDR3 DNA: TGTGCCAGCAGCCTCCTGGCGGTCAGGGTTTCACCCCTCCACTTT

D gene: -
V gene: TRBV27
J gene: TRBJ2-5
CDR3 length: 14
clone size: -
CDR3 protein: CASSPSWGRETQYF
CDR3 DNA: TGTGCCAGCAGTCCGTCGTGGGGGCGGGAGACCCAGTACTTC

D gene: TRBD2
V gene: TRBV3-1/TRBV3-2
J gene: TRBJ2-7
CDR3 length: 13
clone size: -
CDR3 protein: CASSQAGLIVPDF
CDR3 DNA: TGTGCCAGCAGCCAAGCGGGACTAATCGTCCCCGACTTC

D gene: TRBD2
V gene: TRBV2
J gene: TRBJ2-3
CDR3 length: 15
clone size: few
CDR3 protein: CASSELAGGTDTQYF
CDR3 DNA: TGTGCCAGCAGTGAACTAGCGGGGGGCACAGATACGCAGTATTTT

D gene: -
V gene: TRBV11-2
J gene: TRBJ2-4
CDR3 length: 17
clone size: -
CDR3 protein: CASSLGYRPLAKNIQYF
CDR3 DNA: TGTGCCAGCAGCTTAGGATACAGGCCTCTAGCCAAAAACATTCAGTACTTC

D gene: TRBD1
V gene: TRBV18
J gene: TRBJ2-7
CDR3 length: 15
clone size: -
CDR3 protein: CASFKVTGGFYEQYF
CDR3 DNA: TGTGCCAGCTTTAAAGTTACAGGGGGCTTCTACGAGCAGTACTTC

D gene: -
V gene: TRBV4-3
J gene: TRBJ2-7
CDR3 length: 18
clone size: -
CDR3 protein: CASSQDLGETGVKDEQYF
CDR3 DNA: TGCGCCAGCAGCCAAGATTTAGGGGAGACAGGTGTGAAGGACGAGCAGTACTTC

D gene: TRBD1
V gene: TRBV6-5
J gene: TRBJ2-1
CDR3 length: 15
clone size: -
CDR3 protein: CASTRGDRVGNEQFF
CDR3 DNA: TGTGCCAGCACTCGGGGGGACAGGGTGGGCAATGAGCAGTTCTTC

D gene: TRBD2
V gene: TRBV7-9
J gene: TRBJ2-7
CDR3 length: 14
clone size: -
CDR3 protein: CASSLELAIYEQYF
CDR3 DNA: TGTGCCAGCAGCTTAGAACTAGCGATCTACGAGCAGTACTTC

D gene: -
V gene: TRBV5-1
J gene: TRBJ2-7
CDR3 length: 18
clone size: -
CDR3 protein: CASSQSANLEFYSYEQYF
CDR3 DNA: TGCGCCAGCAGTCAAAGCGCCAATCTGGAGTTCTACTCCTACGAGCAGTACTTC

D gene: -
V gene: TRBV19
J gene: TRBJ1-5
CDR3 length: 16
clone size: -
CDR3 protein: CASEMGPAYSNQPQHF
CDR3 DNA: TGTGCCAGTGAAATGGGGCCCGCTTATAGCAATCAGCCCCAGCATTTT

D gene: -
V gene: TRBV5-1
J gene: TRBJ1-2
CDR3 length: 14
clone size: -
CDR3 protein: CASRQEGGAEGYTF
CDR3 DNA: TGCGCCAGCAGGCAAGAGGGAGGGGCAGAAGGCTACACCTTC

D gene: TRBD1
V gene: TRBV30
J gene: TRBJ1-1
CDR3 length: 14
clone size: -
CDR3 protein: CAWAPPGQYTEAFF
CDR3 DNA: TGTGCCTGGGCACCCCCGGGACAGTACACTGAAGCTTTCTTT

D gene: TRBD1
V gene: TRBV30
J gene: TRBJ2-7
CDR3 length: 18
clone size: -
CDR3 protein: CAWSAFGQGPLRSNEQYF
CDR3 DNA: TGTGCCTGGAGTGCTTTTGGACAGGGACCTTTGAGAAGCAACGAGCAGTACTTC

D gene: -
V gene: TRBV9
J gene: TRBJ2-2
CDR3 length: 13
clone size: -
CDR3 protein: CASSPSGTGELFF
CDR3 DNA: TGTGCCAGCAGCCCGAGCGGGACCGGGGAGCTGTTTTTT

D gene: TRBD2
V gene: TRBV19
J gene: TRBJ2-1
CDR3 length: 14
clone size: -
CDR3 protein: CASSRLAEARGQFF
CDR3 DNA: TGTGCCAGTAGTCGACTAGCGGAGGCTAGGGGGCAGTTCTTC

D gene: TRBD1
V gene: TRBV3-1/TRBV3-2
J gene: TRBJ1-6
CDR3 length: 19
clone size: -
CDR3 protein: CASSHQYAPGQRFNSPLHF
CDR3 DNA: TGTGCCAGCAGCCATCAATACGCCCCGGGACAGCGATTTAATTCACCCCTCCACTTT

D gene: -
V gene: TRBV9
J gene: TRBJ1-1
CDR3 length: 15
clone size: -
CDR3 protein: CASSPQGRSSAEAFF
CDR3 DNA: TGTGCCAGCAGCCCCCAGGGGCGGAGTAGCGCTGAAGCTTTCTTT